Each of the 26 T cell receptor beta chains below was sequenced from the same sample in a study of T cells in Graves' hyperthyroidism and ophthalmopathy. RNA transcripts yielded amplified TCR beta CDR3 regions. HTBI primers were employed in a first-round RT-PCR of the TCR CDR3. TCRdb reanalysed the multiplex PCR reads using MiXCR and keeps one entry per CDR3 protein. The sample lists a few hundred thousand distinct CDR3 sequences, roughly 46% occurring once. Sequenced input: peripheral blood or thyroid tissue (not recorded which). These receptors were collected from a woman aged 18 to 35 with Graves' hyperthyroidism.

This clonotype appeared many times. The chain combines TRBV14 with TRBJ2-2; 12 bases line up with TRBD2. CDR1 is SGHDN and CDR2 is FVKESK in the germline V gene. With 4 bases clipped from V and 6 bases from J, the junction kept 3 bases outside the gene matches. The length of the CDR3 is 15 residues. The CDR3 nucleotides read TGTGCCAGCAGCCGACTAGCGGGAGAAGCCGGGGAGCTGTTTTTT. Its protein is CASSRLAGEAGELFF.

A remark on this clonotype: Since a much larger clone is just one base distant, this may be a read error. V and J are TRBV14 and TRBJ1-4, with 7 bases aligning to TRBD1. The germline V gene has CDR1 SGHDN and CDR2 FVKESK. The CDR3 length is 16 residues. The CDR3 nucleotides are TGTGCCAGCAGCCTCCGAATTGGACAGGCACGGGAAAACCTGTTTTTT. This encodes CASSLRIGQARENLFF.

This clonotype appeared a single time. The chain joins TRBV6-6 to TRBJ2-2, with D hard to call. The V end lost 0 bases, the J end lost 17 bases, and 16 bases lay between the germline ends. CDR1 and CDR2 from the germline V gene are MNHNY and SVGAGI (reference sequence). This CDR3 has 13 residues. CDR3 sequence (DNA): TGTGCCAGCAGTTACTCGAAGCCGGATAGCTGTTTTTTT. Translated, it gives CASSYSKPDSCFF.

The rearrangement links TRBV24-1 to TRBJ2-3; 7 nucleotides line up with TRBD2. The CDR3 loop spans 17 amino acids. V shed 4 bases, J shed 3 bases, and the junction held 12 bases outside the gene matches. Germline V gene lookup returns CDR1 KGHDR and CDR2 SFDVKD. The CDR3 sequence is CATSELTNGGSTDTQYF. DNA of the CDR3: TGTGCCACCAGTGAGCTCACTAATGGCGGGAGTACAGATACGCAGTATTTT.

This clonotype has only a few counts. The junction does not match germline at one end; this may be a read error. This sequence joins TRBV29-1 and TRBJ1-5, with D tentatively TRBD1 (5 bases). The V gene's germline CDR1 is SQVTM and CDR2 ANQGSEA. The CDR3 sequence is 14 residues long. The CDR3 is CSVETSGLGQPQHF. CDR3 coding DNA: TGCAGCGTTGAGACTAGCGGGTTGGGGCAGCCTCAGCATTTT.

This clonotype was seen repeatedly, ten times or more. The chain recombines TRBV11-2 with TRBJ2-5, with TRBD1 matching 8 bases. CDR1 is SGHAT, CDR2 FQNNGV, per germline. J was trimmed by 5 bases and V by 5 bases; bases with no gene match: 13. The CDR3 runs 16 residues. This CDR3 reads CASSDPDRGHWETQYF. The DNA for the CDR3 is TGTGCCAGCAGCGACCCCGACAGGGGCCATTGGGAGACCCAGTACTTC.

This clonotype was detected a few times. This chain joins TRBV20-1 and TRBJ2-5; tentatively, D is TRBD2 (6 bases). CDR1 DFQATT and CDR2 SNEGSKA come from the germline V gene (reference sequence). Trimming shortened V by 6 bases and J by 7 bases, and 27 bases separated the two germline ends. The length of the CDR3 is 16 residues. The CDR3 loop is CSAPPLSGGGSRTQYF. The CDR3 DNA sequence: TGCAGTGCCCCTCCCCTTAGCGGTGGGGGTTCAAGGACCCAGTACTTC.

This clonotype was recorded at least ten times. V and J are TRBV9 and TRBJ2-5, with 9 bases matching TRBD1. Trimming at V came to 4 bases and at J to 5 bases, leaving 6 bases not matched to a gene. The CDR3 sequence is 14 residues long. Germline values: CDR1 SGDLS, CDR2 YYNGEE. The CDR3 nucleotides read TGTGCCAGCAGCACCGCCGGGACAGGGGAGACCCAGTACTTC. Translating gives CASSTAGTGETQYF.

J is TRBJ1-1 and V is TRBV19; D gene uncertain. Trimming shortened V by 3 bases and J by 7 bases, and 9 bases separated the two germline ends. Germline CDR1 reads LNHDA; CDR2 reads SQIVND (reference sequence). The length of the CDR3 is 12 residues. The CDR3 DNA follows: TGTGCCAGTAGTATGGAGGCTAATGAAGCTTTCTTT. It yields the protein CASSMEANEAFF.

In this sample, this clonotype turned up many times. J is TRBJ1-2 and V is TRBV7-3; D call uncertain. Germline V CDR1 and CDR2: SGHTA, FQGTGA. The CDR3 has 16 residues. The V gene lost 0 bases and the J gene lost 4 bases, with 15 bases spanning the gap. As DNA, the CDR3 is TGTGCCAGCAGCTTAACAGGATTGGAGCCGATCTATGGCTACACCTTC. Amino acid sequence: CASSLTGLEPIYGYTF.

This sequence joins TRBV6-1 and TRBJ2-7; the D is unclear. V was cut by 8 bases and J by 6 bases, with 23 bases left in between. This CDR3 spans 15 amino acids. CDR1 and CDR2 from the germline V gene are MNHNS and SASEGT. The CDR3 reads CASSPGGAPPGEQYF. The DNA for the CDR3 is TGTGCCAGCTCACCAGGCGGAGCCCCTCCGGGCGAGCAGTACTTC.

This clonotype was detected many times. The chain links TRBV15 to TRBJ2-7; D gene ambiguous. This CDR3 is built from 13 residues. The germline gives CDR1 LNHNV, CDR2 YYDKDF (reference sequence). Trimming shortened V by 0 bases and J by 6 bases, and 9 bases separated the two germline ends. The CDR3 protein is CATSRDPPTEQYF. Written as DNA, the CDR3 is TGTGCCACCAGCAGAGATCCTCCTACCGAGCAGTACTTC.

V and J are TRBV29-1 and TRBJ2-7, with 8 bases fitting TRBD2. The CDR3 has 13 residues. Unmatched junction bases numbered 7, after V lost 5 bases and J lost 4 bases. Germline assignment: CDR1 SQVTM and CDR2 ANQGSEA. The CDR3 loop reads CSVSGGGRYEQYF. In DNA, the CDR3 is TGCAGCGTTAGTGGTGGCGGGAGGTACGAGCAGTACTTC.

CDR3 coding DNA: TGTGCCAGCAGCTTGCAACAGGCCGATTCACCCCTCCACTTT. It is translated as CASSLQQADSPLHF. The rearrangement uses TRBV7-9 and TRBJ1-6; D might be TRBD1 (5 bases). Between the trimmed V and J ends, which lost 3 bases and 8 bases, there was a span of 11 bases. The CDR3 consists of 14 residues. CDR1 is SEHNR, CDR2 FQNEAQ, per germline (reference sequence).

The chain couples TRBV2 to TRBJ1-6; D call uncertain. Trimming took off 5 bases at V and 13 bases at J, with 15 bases between the two ends. This CDR3 has 13 amino acids. Germline CDR1 and CDR2: SNHLY and FYNNEI. CDR3 sequence (DNA): TGTGCCAGCAGTAAAGACGGAGGTTCGCCCCTCCACTTT. Protein product: CASSKDGGSPLHF.

As for this clonotype: The conserved final phenylalanine or tryptophan is absent from the CDR3, which likely points to a read error. It is unclear where the CDR3 begins or ends on the DNA, so no DNA is shown, and the CDR3 is as TCRdb lists it. This chain joins TRBV5-1 and TRBJ2-6. Germline V CDR1 and CDR2: SGHRS, YFSETQ. The CDR3 region is 9 residues in length, termini included. The CDR3 loop reads CASSLGQTY.

V usage is TRBV9 and J usage is TRBJ2-5; the D gene is possibly TRBD2 (7 bases). Germline V CDR1 and CDR2: SGDLS, YYNGEE. The CDR3 runs to 15 residues. V lost 4 bases to trimming and J lost 2 bases, with 15 bases between them. CDR3: CASSLRGGGQETQYF. CDR3 DNA sequence: TGTGCCAGCAGCCTGAGGGGGGGGGGACAAGAGACCCAGTACTTC.

At least ten counts were recorded for this clonotype. CDR3 region: CASSQVGQQETQYF. The DNA of the CDR3 is TGTGCCAGCAGCCAAGTAGGACAACAAGAGACCCAGTACTTC. The rearrangement links TRBV4-2 to TRBJ2-5, with D tentatively TRBD1 (5 bases). The CDR3 covers 14 residues. The germline gives CDR1 LGHNA, CDR2 YNFKEQ. V was clipped by 1 base and J by 2 bases, with 8 bases between them.

This clonotype was recorded at least ten times. The chain couples TRBV2 to TRBJ2-5; a possible D gene is TRBD2 (5 bases). With 7 bases removed from V and 1 base from J, the gap between germline ends came to 10 bases. From germline, CDR1 is SNHLY and CDR2 FYNNEI. CDR3 length: 13 residues. The CDR3 here is CASIEGSQETQYF. CDR3 bases: TGTGCCAGCATCGAGGGTTCCCAAGAGACCCAGTACTTC.

This clonotype was detected ten times or more. V and J are TRBV12-3 or TRBV12-4 and TRBJ2-7, with D unresolved. The CDR3 runs to 14 residues. V lost 1 base and J lost 6, with 13 bases in between. The CDR3 loop reads CASSLGQNSPEQYF. The CDR3 nucleotides read TGTGCCAGCAGTTTAGGCCAGAATTCCCCCGAGCAGTACTTC.

This clonotype came up once. The rearrangement joins TRBV12-3 or TRBV12-4 to TRBJ1-5, with D possibly TRBD1 on 5 matching bases. The CDR3 has 15 residues. Trimming pared 6 bases from V and 4 bases from J, leaving 16 bases between. The CDR3 protein is CASSPGLADNQPQHF. CDR3 nucleotide sequence: TGTGCCAGCAGCCCGGGACTAGCGGATAATCAGCCCCAGCATTTT.

The chain links TRBV20-1 to TRBJ1-2; 10 bases agree with TRBD1. V shed 3 bases, J shed 2 bases, and the junction held 9 bases outside the gene matches. The CDR3 sequence is 16 residues long. Germline CDR1 reads DFQATT; CDR2 reads SNEGSKA (reference sequence). DNA for the CDR3: TGCAGTGCTAGGGAGGACAGGGGGAGGACGAACTATGGCTACACCTTC. Protein sequence: CSAREDRGRTNYGYTF.

The table lists this clonotype with a few counts. The gene calls are TRBV6-6 and TRBJ2-2; maybe TRBD2 (7 bases). The V end lost 2 bases, the J end lost 2 bases, and 9 bases lay between the germline ends. This CDR3 region has 15 residues. Per germline, CDR1 MNHNY and CDR2 SVGAGI (reference sequence). Here the CDR3 reads CASSYRGANTGELFF. Here the CDR3 DNA reads TGTGCCAGCAGTTACCGGGGGGCTAACACCGGGGAGCTGTTTTTT.

The chain has TRBV7-3 and TRBJ1-5; D is ambiguous. V was pared by 3 bases and J by 11 bases, with 14 bases between. The CDR3 covers 13 residues. CDR1 SGHTA and CDR2 FQGTGA come from the germline V gene. CDR3 residues: CASSFLATETQHF. DNA for the CDR3: TGTGCCAGCAGCTTCCTAGCGACGGAGACCCAGCATTTT.

This clonotype was detected many times. V is TRBV2 and J is TRBJ1-4; tentatively, D is TRBD1 (6 bases). Germline lookup yields CDR1 SNHLY and CDR2 FYNNEI. The CDR3 covers 14 residues. The V end lost 6 bases, the J end lost 8 bases, and 16 bases lay between the germline ends. CDR3 region: CASRYYREGEKLFF. CDR3 nucleotide sequence: TGTGCCAGCAGGTATTACAGGGAAGGCGAAAAACTGTTTTTT.

V usage is TRBV5-4 and J usage is TRBJ2-5; 7 nucleotides match TRBD2. V trimming: 2 bases; J trimming: 9 bases; junction bases outside the gene matches: 10. This CDR3 is 14 amino acids long. Germline lookup yields CDR1 SGHNT and CDR2 YYREEE (reference sequence). The CDR3 nucleotides are TGTGCCAGCAGCTTAGGGGACTACAAGAGACCCCAGTACTTC. Translation gives CASSLGDYKRPQYF.